This T cell receptor (beta chain) was sequenced during a study of beta chain features in type 1 diabetes. The wider study: The patient and healthy donor groups were comparable for age, gender and cell yields. Notes on the study in general: Compared with healthy donors, patients appeared to share more similar naive, central memory and regulatory TCRB repertoires. Moderately but significantly shorter TCRB CDR3s were found in Type 1 diabetes patients in all four CD4+ subsets.

On this clone itself: Antigen specificity is unknown.

Expressed TCRB transcripts got sequenced, as all isolated RNA was reverse transcribed. The repertoire was sequenced with immunoSEQ multiplex PCR; TCRdb's copy has only in-frame clones and lacks some. This table holds approximately 260,000 clones, over 20% found once. The collection from each donor was one heparinised blood draw averaging about 116 mL. Cell sorting via CD45RO/CCR7/CD25/CD127/CD95/CD27 was performed to obtain CD4+ naive, central memory, regulatory and stem cell-like memory cells. Trimming removed 5 bases from V and 4 bases from J; junction bases left unmatched: 12. The CDR3 sequence is 16 residues long. The germline V gene encodes CDR1 KGHSY and CDR2 FQNENV.

The chain couples TRBV16 to TRBJ2-7; 9 bases match TRBD1. This sequence originates from a woman between 35 and 50 years old with type 1 diabetes. Sequenced input: naive CD4+ T cells from blood. The CDR3 DNA reads TGTGCCAGCAGCACGACCCGGGACAGGGTTTTATACGAGCAGTACTTC. As protein: CASSTTRDRVLYEQYF.